This T cell receptor beta chain was observed in a study of T cells in narcolepsy. Sequencing was performed with immunoSEQ multiplex PCR; in TCRdb, only in-frame clones are kept and a portion is missing. The sample has some 32,000 clones, 60% to 85% seen once. The TCR comes from a human donor in good health. Input material: memory (CD45RA-) CD4+ T cells from blood.

Here the CDR3 DNA reads TGTGCCAGCAGGAAGACAGACAGGGGGTTTAAGGATGGCTACACCTTC. Amino acid sequence: CASRKTDRGFKDGYTF. J is TRBJ1-2 and V is TRBV6-4, with 9 nucleotides matching TRBD1. The CDR3 has 16 residues. Germline assignment: CDR1 MRHNA and CDR2 SNTAGT. V dropped 6 bases and J dropped 6; count of bases not matched to a gene: 14.